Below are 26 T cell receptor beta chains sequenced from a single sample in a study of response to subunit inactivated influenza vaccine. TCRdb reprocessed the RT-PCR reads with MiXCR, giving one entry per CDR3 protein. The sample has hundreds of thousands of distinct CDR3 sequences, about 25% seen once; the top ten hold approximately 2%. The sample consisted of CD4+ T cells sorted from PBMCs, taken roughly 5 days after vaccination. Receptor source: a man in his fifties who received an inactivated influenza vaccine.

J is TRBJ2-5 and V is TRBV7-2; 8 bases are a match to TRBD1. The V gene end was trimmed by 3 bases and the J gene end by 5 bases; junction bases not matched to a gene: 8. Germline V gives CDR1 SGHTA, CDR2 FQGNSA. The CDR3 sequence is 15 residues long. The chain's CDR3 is CASSFGQGRRETQYF. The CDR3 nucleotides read TGTGCCAGCAGCTTCGGACAGGGAAGGAGGGAGACCCAGTACTTC.

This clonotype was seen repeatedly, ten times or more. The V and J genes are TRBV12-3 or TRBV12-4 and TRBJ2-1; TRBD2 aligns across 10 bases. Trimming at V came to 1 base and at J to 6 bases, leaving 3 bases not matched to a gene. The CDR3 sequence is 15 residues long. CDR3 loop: CASSLGLAGVNEQFF. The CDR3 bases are TGTGCCAGCAGTTTAGGCCTAGCGGGAGTCAATGAGCAGTTCTTC.

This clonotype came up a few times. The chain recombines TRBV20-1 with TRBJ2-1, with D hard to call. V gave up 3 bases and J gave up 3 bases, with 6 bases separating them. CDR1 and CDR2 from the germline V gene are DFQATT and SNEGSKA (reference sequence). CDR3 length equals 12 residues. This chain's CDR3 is CSASYNYNEQFF. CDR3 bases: TGCAGTGCTAGCTACAACTACAATGAGCAGTTCTTC.

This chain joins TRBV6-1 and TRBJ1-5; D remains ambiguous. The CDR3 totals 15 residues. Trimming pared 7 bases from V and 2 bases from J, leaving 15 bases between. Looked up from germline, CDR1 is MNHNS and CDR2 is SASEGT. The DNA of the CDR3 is TGTGCCAGCAAGGGAGTAGGTACTGGCAATCAGCCCCAGCATTTT. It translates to CASKGVGTGNQPQHF.

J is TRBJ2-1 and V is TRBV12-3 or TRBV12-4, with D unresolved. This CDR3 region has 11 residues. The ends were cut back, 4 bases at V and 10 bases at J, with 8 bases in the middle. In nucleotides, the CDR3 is TGTGCCAGCAGTTGGCGCAGCGAGCAGTTCTTC. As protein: CASSWRSEQFF.

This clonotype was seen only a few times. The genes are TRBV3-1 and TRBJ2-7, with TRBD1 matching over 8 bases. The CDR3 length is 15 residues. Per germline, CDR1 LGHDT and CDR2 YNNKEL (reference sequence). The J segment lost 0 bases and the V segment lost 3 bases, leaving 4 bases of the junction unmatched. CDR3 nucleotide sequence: TGTGCCAGCAGCCAGAGGGACAGGCCCTCCTACGAGCAGTACTTC. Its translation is CASSQRDRPSYEQYF.

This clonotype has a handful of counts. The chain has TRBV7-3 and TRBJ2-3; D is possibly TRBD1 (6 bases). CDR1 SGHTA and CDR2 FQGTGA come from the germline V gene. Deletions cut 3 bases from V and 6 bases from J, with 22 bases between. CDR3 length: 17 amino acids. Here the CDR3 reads CASSLAGTLVGADTQYF. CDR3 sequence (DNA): TGTGCCAGCAGCTTGGCCGGGACCCTTGTGGGGGCCGATACGCAGTATTTT. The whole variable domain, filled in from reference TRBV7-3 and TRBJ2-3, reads GAGVSQTPSNKVTEKGKYVELRCDPISGHTALYWYRQSLGQGPEFLIYFQGTGAADDSGLPNDRFFAVRPEGSVSTLKIQRTERGDSAVYLCASSLAGTLVGADTQYFGPGTRLTVL.

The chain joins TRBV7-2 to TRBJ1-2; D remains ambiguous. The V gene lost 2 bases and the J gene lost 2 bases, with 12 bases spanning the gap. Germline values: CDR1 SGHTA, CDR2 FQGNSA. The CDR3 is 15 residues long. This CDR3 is CASSLIPGANYGYTF. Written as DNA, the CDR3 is TGTGCCAGCAGCTTAATTCCGGGAGCGAACTATGGCTACACCTTC.

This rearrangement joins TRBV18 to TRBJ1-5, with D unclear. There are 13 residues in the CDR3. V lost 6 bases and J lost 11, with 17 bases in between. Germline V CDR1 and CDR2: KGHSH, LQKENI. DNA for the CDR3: TGTGCCAGCTCCCTAGGAAGTGGGTGGACCCAGCATTTT. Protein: CASSLGSGWTQHF.

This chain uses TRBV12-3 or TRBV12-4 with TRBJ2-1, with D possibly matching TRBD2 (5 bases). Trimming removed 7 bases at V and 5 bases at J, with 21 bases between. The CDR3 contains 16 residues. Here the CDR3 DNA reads TGTGCCAGCACCTTGGGCTGGCTAGCCGGGAACAATGAGCAGTTCTTC. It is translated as CASTLGWLAGNNEQFF.

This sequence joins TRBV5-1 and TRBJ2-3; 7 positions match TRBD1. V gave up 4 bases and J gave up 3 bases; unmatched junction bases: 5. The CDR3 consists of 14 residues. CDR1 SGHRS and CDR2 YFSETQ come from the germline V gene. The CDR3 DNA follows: TGCGCCAGCAGCGTGGACAGGTTGACAGATACGCAGTATTTT. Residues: CASSVDRLTDTQYF.

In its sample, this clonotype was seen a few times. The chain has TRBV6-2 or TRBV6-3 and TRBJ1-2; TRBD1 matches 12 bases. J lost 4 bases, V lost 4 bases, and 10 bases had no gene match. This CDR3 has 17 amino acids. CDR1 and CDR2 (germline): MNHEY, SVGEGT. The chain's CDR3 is CASSSLSGTGGGYGYTF. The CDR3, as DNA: TGTGCCAGCAGTTCCCTATCCGGGACAGGGGGCGGCTATGGCTACACCTTC.

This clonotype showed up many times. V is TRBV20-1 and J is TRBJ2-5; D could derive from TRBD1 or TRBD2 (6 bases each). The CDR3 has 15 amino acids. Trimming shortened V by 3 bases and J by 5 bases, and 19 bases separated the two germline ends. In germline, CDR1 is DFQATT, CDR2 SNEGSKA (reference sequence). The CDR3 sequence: CSASRRGTTGETQYF. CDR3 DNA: TGCAGTGCTAGTAGACGGGGGACAACCGGGGAGACCCAGTACTTC.

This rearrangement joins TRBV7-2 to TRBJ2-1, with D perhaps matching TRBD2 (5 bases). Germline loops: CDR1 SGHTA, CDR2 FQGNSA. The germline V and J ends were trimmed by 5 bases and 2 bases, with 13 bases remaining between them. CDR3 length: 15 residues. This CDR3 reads CASSVTRGPYNEQFF. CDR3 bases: TGTGCCAGCAGCGTTACTAGAGGGCCCTACAATGAGCAGTTCTTC.

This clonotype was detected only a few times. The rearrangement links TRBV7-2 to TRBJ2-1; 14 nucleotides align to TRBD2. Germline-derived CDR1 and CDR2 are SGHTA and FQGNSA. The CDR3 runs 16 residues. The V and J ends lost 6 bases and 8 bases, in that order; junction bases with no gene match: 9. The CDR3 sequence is CASRERLAGGLDEQFF. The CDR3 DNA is TGTGCCAGCAGGGAACGACTAGCGGGAGGGCTCGATGAGCAGTTCTTC.

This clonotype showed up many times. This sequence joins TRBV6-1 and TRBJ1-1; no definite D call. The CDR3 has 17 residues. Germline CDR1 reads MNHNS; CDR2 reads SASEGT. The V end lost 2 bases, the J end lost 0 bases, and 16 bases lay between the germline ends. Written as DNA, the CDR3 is TGTGCCAGCAGTGAAATTATAGTGTCGGAATTGAACACTGAAGCTTTCTTT. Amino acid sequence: CASSEIIVSELNTEAFF.

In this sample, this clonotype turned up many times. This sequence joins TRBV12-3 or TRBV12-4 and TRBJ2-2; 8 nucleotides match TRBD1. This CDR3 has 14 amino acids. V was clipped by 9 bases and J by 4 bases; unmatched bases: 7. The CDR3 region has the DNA TGTGCCAGTCTTCACAGGGGGATCACCGGGGAGCTGTTTTTT. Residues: CASLHRGITGELFF.

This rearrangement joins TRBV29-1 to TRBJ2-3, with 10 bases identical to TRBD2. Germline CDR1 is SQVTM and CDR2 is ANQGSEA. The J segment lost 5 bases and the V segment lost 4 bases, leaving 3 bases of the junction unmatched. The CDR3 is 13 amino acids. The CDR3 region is CSVVLAGRDTQYF. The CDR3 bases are TGCAGCGTTGTACTAGCGGGGCGAGATACGCAGTATTTT.

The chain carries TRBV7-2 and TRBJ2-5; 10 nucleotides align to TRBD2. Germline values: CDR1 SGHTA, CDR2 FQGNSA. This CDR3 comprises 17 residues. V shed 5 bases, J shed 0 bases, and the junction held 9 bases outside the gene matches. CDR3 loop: CASSGNKGLANQETQYF. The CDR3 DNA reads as TGTGCCAGCAGCGGCAACAAGGGACTAGCGAACCAAGAGACCCAGTACTTC.

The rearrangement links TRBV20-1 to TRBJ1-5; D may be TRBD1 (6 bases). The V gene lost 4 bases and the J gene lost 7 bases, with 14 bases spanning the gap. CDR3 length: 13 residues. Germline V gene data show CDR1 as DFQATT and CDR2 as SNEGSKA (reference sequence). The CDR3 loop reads CSANTGTGQPQHF. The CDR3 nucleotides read TGCAGTGCTAATACAGGGACCGGGCAGCCCCAGCATTTT.

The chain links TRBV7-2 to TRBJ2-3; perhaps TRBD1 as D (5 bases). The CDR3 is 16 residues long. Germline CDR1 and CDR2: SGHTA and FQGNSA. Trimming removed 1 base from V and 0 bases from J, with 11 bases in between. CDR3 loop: CASSLGDSSSTDTQYF. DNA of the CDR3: TGTGCCAGCAGCTTAGGTGACAGCTCTAGCACAGATACGCAGTATTTT.

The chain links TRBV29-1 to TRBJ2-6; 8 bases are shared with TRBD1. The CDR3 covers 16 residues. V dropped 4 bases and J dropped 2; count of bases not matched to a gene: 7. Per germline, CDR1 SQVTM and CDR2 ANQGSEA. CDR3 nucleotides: TGCAGCGTTGTGGGGCAGGGGGCGCCTGGGGCCAACGTCCTGACTTTC. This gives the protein CSVVGQGAPGANVLTF.

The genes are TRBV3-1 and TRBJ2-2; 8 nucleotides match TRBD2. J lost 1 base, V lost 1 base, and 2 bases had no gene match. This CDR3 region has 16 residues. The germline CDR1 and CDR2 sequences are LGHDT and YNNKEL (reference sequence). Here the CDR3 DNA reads TGTGCCAGCAGCCAAGTAGCGGGACTGAACACCGGGGAGCTGTTTTTT. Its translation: CASSQVAGLNTGELFF.

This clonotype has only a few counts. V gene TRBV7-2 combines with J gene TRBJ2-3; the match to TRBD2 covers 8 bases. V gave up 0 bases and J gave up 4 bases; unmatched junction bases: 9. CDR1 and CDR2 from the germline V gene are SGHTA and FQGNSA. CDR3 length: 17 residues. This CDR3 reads CASSLAPAGGGADTQYF. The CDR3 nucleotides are TGTGCCAGCAGCTTAGCCCCCGCGGGGGGAGGCGCAGATACGCAGTATTTT. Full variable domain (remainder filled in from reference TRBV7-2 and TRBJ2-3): GAGVSQSPSNKVTEKGKDVELRCDPISGHTALYWYRQSLGQGLEFLIYFQGNSAPDKSGLPSDRFSAERTGGSVSTLTIQRTQQEDSAVYLCASSLAPAGGGADTQYFGPGTRLTVL.

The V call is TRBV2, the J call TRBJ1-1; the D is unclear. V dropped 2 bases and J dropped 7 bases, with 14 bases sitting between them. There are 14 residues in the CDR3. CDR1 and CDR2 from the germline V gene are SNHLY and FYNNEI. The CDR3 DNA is TGTGCCAGCAGTGAAAGTGCCCGTAGTGATGAAGCTTTCTTT. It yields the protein CASSESARSDEAFF. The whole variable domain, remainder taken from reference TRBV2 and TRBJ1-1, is EPEVTQTPSHQVTQMGQEVILRCVPISNHLYFYWYRQILGQKVEFLVSFYNNEISEKSEIFDDQFSVERPDGSNFTLKIRSTKLEDSAMYFCASSESARSDEAFFGQGTRLTVV.

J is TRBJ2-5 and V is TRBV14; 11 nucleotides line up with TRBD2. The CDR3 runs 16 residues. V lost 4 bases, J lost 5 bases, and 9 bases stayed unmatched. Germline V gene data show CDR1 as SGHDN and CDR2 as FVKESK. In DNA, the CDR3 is TGTGCCAGCAGCCGGGGTTTGACTAGCGGGACTGAGACCCAGTACTTC. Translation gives CASSRGLTSGTETQYF.